These T cell receptor beta chains were read from a single sample in a study of T cell responses to AZD1222 COVID-19 vaccine. Assay used: immunoSEQ multiplex PCR; TCRdb lists only in-frame clones, some missing. The sample shows some 120,000 clones, about 92% of them seen only once. The sequenced sample was peripheral blood, obtained on day 0 of AZD1222 vaccination. Source of these receptors: an adult in good health. CDR3s include the opening cysteine and the closing phenylalanine or tryptophan.

>16|TRBJ2-7|TRBV11-2
CASSFWQGRWVYEQYF
>13|TRBJ1-2|TRBV28
CASSFQQFYGYTF
>15|TRBJ1-2|TRBV7-2
CASSPRSGGTEGYTF
>14|TRBJ2-2|TRBV5-6
CASSLSLAGGELFF
>16|TRBJ2-2|TRBV27
CASSPGTSGRSGELFF
>15|TRBJ2-7|TRBV4-1
CASSQVRRTSHEQYF
>14|TRBJ1-5|TRBV27
CASSLVGSNQPQHF
>15|TRBJ2-1|TRBV11-2
CASHKLAGGPREQFF
>13|TRBJ1-2|TRBV12-3/TRBV12-4
CASKQGFFSGYTF
>12|TRBJ2-1|TRBV7-8
CASSRTGGEQFF
>16|TRBJ2-1|TRBV21-1
CASMGPSGHRANEQFF
>14|TRBJ1-4|TRBV6-1
CASSDASTNEKLFF
>16|TRBJ2-7|TRBV27
CASSLSVGLAGGEQYF
>14|TRBJ1-1|TRBV28
CASSETGAITEAFF
>13|TRBJ1-2|TRBV9
CASSVSGAGGYTF
>14|TRBJ2-7|TRBV2
CASRTLRGVYEQYF
>17|TRBJ2-7|TRBV5-1
CASSLDTRTIISYEQYF
>16|TRBJ2-3|TRBV27
CASSLRLAGATDTQYF
>14|TRBJ1-6|TRBV28
CASVRIRHNSPLHF
>14|TRBJ1-3|TRBV6-1
CASSGASAGNTIYF
>11|TRBJ1-1|TRBV20-1
CSAPGITEAFF
>12|TRBJ2-3|TRBV19
CASRGSGRTQYF
>15|TRBJ1-6|TRBV27
CASSLSGTGGSPLHF
>15|TRBJ2-7|TRBV7-9
CASSLAGLANYEQYF
>12|TRBJ1-5|TRBV27
CASSFPHQPQHF
>19|TRBJ2-2|TRBV7-2
CASSFSGTSGTTNTGELFF
>15|TRBJ2-5|TRBV24-1
CATSRGRGSQETQYF
>15|TRBJ2-1|TRBV18
CASSQDQSSYNEQFF
>14|TRBJ1-1|TRBV28
CASSNHRGMTEAFF
>15|TRBJ2-2|TRBV7-2
CASSFTGTTTGELFF
>15|TRBJ1-2|TRBV2
CASSEELGNPYGYTF
>16|TRBJ2-7|TRBV20-1
CSASLVLGTGMYEQYF
>15|TRBJ2-3|TRBV19
CASSIGGRGEGTQYF
>15|TRBJ1-1|TRBV5-1
CASSSTDRKNTEAFF
>16|TRBJ2-3|TRBV9
CASSPGTSDATDTQYF
>16|TRBJ2-1|TRBV7-3
CASSRRGPYNNNEQFF
>12|TRBJ2-7|TRBV28
CASSPLEVEQYF
>15|TRBJ1-2|TRBV7-8
CASSLDHSGGGGYTF
>16|TRBJ2-5|TRBV5-1
CASSGKVAGQQETQYF
>16|TRBJ2-1|TRBV27
CASSWSLGDSYNEQFF
>13|TRBJ1-4|TRBV2
CASTREFGEKLFF
>15|TRBJ1-5|TRBV28
CASSLGTGTNQPQHF
>13|TRBJ1-6|TRBV30
CAWCADYNSPLHF
>14|TRBJ1-1|TRBV27
CASSFGGLNTEAFF
>13|TRBJ2-1|TRBV30
CAWSVNHYNEQFF
>15|TRBJ2-3|TRBV9
CASSPGLAGGDTQYF
>14|TRBJ1-4|TRBV6-5
CASSYSRQPEKLFF
>15|TRBJ1-4|TRBV15
CATSREGGADEKLFF
>14|TRBJ2-3|TRBV2
CASRWAGEADTQYF
>9|TRBJ2-1|TRBV6-7
CASRDEQFF